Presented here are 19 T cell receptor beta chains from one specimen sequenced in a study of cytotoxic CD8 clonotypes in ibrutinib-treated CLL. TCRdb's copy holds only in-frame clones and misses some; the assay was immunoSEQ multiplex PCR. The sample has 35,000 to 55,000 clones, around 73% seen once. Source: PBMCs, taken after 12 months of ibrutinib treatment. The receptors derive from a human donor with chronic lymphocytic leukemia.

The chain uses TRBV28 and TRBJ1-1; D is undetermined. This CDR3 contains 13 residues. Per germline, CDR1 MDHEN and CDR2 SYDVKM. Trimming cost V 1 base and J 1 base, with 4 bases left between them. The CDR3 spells CASSLSSNTEAFF. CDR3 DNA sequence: TGTGCCAGCAGTTTATCTTCGAACACTGAAGCTTTCTTT.

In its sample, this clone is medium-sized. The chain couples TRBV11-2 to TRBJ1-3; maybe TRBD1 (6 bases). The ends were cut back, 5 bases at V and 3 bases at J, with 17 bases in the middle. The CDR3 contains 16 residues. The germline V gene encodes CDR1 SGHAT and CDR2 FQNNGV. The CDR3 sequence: CASSLKGGPGGNTIYF. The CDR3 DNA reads TGTGCCAGCAGCCTTAAGGGGGGCCCGGGTGGAAACACCATATATTTT.

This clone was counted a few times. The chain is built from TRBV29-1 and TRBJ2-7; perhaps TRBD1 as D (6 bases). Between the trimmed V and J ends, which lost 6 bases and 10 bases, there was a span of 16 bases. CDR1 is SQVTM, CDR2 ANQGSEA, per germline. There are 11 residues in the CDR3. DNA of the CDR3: TGCAGCGTAGGGACGTCGGGACACCAGTACTTC. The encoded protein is CSVGTSGHQYF.

The CDR3 DNA reads TGTGCCAGCAGCCCCGGGACAACCACAGATACGCAGTATTTT. Protein sequence: CASSPGTTTDTQYF. The chain has TRBV7-3 and TRBJ2-3; D is possibly TRBD1 (6 bases). Trimming left V 5 bases short and J 2 bases short, with 11 bases between. This CDR3 is 14 amino acids long. CDR1 and CDR2 (germline): SGHTA, FQGTGA.

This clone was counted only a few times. As DNA, the CDR3 is TGCGCCAGCAGCTTGGGGGACAGTTACAATGAGCAGTTCTTC. Translation: CASSLGDSYNEQFF. The V and J genes are TRBV5-1 and TRBJ2-1, with TRBD1 matching 7 bases. CDR1 and CDR2 from the germline V gene are SGHRS and YFSETQ. The trim removed 0 bases at V and 4 bases at J, leaving 1 base unmatched. The CDR3 has 14 residues.

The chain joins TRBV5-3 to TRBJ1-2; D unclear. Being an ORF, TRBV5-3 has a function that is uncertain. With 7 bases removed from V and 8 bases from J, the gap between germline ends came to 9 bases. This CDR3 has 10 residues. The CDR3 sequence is CARGPAGYTF. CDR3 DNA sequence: TGTGCCAGAGGCCCGGCGGGCTACACCTTC.

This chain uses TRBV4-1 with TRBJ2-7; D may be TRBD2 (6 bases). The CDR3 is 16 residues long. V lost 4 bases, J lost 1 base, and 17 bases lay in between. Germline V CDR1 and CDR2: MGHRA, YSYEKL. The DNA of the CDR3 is TGCGCCAGCAGCCCTAGGGACGGCGGAGGGTCCTACGAGCAGTACTTC. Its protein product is CASSPRDGGGSYEQYF.

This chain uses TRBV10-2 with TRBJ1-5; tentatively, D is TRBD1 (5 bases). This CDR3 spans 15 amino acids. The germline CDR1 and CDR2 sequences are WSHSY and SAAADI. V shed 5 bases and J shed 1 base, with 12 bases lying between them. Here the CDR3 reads CASSRGHGSNQPQHF. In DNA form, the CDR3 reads TGCGCCAGCAGTCGGGGCCATGGAAGCAATCAGCCCCAGCATTTT.

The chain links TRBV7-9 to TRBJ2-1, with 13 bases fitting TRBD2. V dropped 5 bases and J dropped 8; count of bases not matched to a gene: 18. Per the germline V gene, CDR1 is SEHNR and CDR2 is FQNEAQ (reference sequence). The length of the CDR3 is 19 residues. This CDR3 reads CASSPRTSGGSETGYEQFF. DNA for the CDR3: TGTGCCAGCAGCCCCCGGACTAGCGGGGGATCGGAGACAGGCTATGAGCAGTTCTTC.

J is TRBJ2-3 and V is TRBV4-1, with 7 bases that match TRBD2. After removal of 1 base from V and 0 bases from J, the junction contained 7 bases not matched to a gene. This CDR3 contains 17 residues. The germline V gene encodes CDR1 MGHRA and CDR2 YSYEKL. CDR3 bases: TGCGCCAGCAGCCAAGTGGGCCCGGGGGGAAGCACAGATACGCAGTATTTT. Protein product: CASSQVGPGGSTDTQYF.

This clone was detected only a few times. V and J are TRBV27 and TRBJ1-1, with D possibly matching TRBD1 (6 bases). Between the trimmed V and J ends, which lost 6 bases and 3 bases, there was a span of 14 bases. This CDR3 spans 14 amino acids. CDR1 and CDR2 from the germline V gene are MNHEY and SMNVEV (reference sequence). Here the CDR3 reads CASRLNRVDTEAFF. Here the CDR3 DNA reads TGTGCCAGCAGGCTCAACAGGGTAGACACTGAAGCTTTCTTT.

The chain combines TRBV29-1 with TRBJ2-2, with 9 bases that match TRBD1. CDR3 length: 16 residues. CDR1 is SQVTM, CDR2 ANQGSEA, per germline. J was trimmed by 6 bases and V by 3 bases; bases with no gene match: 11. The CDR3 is CSVEKTGDRVPGELFF. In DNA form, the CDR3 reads TGCAGCGTTGAGAAAACGGGGGACAGGGTCCCCGGGGAGCTGTTTTTT.

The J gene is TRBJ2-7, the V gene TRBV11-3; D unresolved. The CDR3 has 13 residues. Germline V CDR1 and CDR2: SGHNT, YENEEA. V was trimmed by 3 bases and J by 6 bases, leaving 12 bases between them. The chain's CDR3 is CASSLVNGAEQYF. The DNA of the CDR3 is TGTGCCAGCAGCTTGGTAAATGGCGCCGAGCAGTACTTC.

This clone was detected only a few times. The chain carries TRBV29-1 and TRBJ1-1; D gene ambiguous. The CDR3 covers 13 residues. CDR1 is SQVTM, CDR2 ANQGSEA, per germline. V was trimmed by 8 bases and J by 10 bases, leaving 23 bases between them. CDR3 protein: CSPDDPNTGAAFF. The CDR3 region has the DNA TGCAGCCCCGATGACCCGAATACGGGAGCAGCTTTCTTT.

The CDR3 loop reads CASSGGTGNDYEQYF. CDR3 coding DNA: TGTGCCAGCAGTGGTGGGACAGGGAACGACTACGAGCAGTACTTC. V usage is TRBV6-1 and J usage is TRBJ2-7, with 9 bases fitting TRBD1. The J segment lost 3 bases and the V segment lost 4 bases, leaving 7 bases of the junction unmatched. The length of the CDR3 is 15 residues. The germline gives CDR1 MNHNS, CDR2 SASEGT.

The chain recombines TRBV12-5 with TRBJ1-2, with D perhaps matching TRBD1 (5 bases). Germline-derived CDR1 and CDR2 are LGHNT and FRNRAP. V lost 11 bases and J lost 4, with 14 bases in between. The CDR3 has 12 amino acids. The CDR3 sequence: CAGDWTGYGYTF. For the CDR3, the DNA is TGTGCTGGGGACTGGACGGGCTATGGCTACACCTTC.

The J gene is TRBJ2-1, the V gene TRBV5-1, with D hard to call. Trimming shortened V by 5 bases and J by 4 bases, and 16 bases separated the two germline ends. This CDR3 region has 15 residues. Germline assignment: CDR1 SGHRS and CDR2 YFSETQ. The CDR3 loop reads CASSLDSTDYNEQFF. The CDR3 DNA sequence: TGCGCCAGCAGTCTTGACTCAACCGATTACAATGAGCAGTTCTTC. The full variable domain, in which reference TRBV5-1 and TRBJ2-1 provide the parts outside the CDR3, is KAGVTQTPRYLIKTRGQQVTLSCSPISGHRSVSWYQQTPGQGLQFLFEYFSETQRNKGNFPGRFSGRQFSNSRSEMNVSTLELGDSALYLCASSLDSTDYNEQFFGPGTRLTVL.

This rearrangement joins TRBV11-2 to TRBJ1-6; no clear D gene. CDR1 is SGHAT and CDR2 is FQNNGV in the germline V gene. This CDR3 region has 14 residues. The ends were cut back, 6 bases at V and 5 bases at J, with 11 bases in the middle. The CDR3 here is CASSFRENNSPLHF. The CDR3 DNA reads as TGTGCCAGCAGTTTCCGGGAGAATAATTCACCCCTCCACTTT.

The CDR3 reads CASSVASGTGIGNEQFF. In DNA, the CDR3 is TGTGCCAGCAGCGTAGCCTCCGGGACAGGAATTGGCAATGAGCAGTTCTTC. The chain uses TRBV9 and TRBJ2-1; 8 bases agree with TRBD1. CDR3 length: 17 residues. The germline V gene encodes CDR1 SGDLS and CDR2 YYNGEE. The trim removed 0 bases at V and 6 bases at J, leaving 11 bases unmatched.